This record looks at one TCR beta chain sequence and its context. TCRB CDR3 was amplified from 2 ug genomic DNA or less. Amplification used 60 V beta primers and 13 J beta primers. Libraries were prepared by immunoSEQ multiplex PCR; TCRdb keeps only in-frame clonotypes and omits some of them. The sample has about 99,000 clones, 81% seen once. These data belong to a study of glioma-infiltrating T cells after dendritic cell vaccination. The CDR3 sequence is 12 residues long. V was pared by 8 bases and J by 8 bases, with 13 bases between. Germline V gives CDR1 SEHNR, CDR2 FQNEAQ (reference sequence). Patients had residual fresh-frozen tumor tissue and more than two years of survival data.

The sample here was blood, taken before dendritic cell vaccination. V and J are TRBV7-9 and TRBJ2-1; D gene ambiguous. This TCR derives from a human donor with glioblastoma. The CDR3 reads CASQTLDHEQFF. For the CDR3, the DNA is TGTGCCAGCCAGACTCTAGACCATGAGCAGTTCTTC.